Presented here are 8 T cell receptor beta chains from one specimen sequenced in a study of patients and donors after allogeneic stem cell transplantation. TCRdb analysed the RT-PCR reads with MiXCR anew, one entry per CDR3 protein. Here the sample spans approximately 200,000 distinct CDR3 sequences, around 41% being singletons. Sequencing was performed on blood, either unsorted or a sorted T cell fraction (not recorded which). These receptors all come from a human donor who was either an allogeneic HSCT recipient or a stem cell or donor lymphocyte infusion donor (not recorded which). It is not recorded whose cells these are; they may come from a transplant donor.

A single count supports this clonotype. This chain joins TRBV21-1 and TRBJ2-2; the D call of TRBD1 is as the table states it, not checked on the DNA. TRBV21-1 is recorded as a pseudogene. The CDR3 runs to 16 residues. CDR3 sequence reads: CASSVDISGNTGELFF. The DNA for the CDR3 is TGTGCCAGCAGCGTGGACATAAGCGGGAACACCGGGGAGCTGTTTTTT.

DNA of the CDR3: TGTGCCAGCAGTTTACGTCCGTTTGGAACTGAAGCTTTCTTT. Encoded protein: CASSLRPFGTEAFF. The chain uses TRBV28 and TRBJ1-1; no definite D call. The germline V gene encodes CDR1 MDHEN and CDR2 SYDVKM. V was clipped by 2 bases and J by 5 bases, with 12 bases between them. The CDR3 has 14 amino acids.

This chain connects TRBV12-3 or TRBV12-4 to TRBJ2-5; D uncertain. CDR3 length: 12 amino acids. With 7 bases removed from V and 3 bases from J, the gap between germline ends came to 9 bases. For the CDR3, the DNA is TGTGCCAGCAACAAATGGGAAGAGACCCAGTACTTC. Protein: CASNKWEETQYF.

This clonotype was seen only a few times. The chain uses TRBV29-1 and TRBJ2-3; no clear D. The CDR3 is 13 residues long. V dropped 4 bases and J dropped 2 bases, with 10 bases sitting between them. Germline V lookup: CDR1 SQVTM, CDR2 ANQGSEA. The CDR3 DNA reads as TGCAGCGTTGCATGGGCCGACACAGATACGCAGTATTTT. Residues: CSVAWADTDTQYF.

The chain recombines TRBV28 with TRBJ1-5; D remains unclear. This CDR3 region has 15 residues. V lost 3 bases and J 7 bases, leaving 16 bases between the germline ends. Germline values: CDR1 MDHEN, CDR2 SYDVKM. CDR3 residues: CASSLMTRRRQPQHF. The DNA for the CDR3 is TGTGCCAGCAGTTTGATGACTCGAAGGAGACAGCCCCAGCATTTT. Supplemented by reference TRBV28 and TRBJ1-5, the full variable domain reads DVKVTQSSRYLVKRTGEKVFLECVQDMDHENMFWYRQDPGLGLRLIYFSYDVKMKEKGDIPEGYSVSREKKERFSLILESASTNQTSMYLCASSLMTRRRQPQHFGDGTRLSIL.

A few counts support this clonotype. V gene TRBV27 combines with J gene TRBJ1-5, with D hard to call. V lost 5 bases, J lost 1 base, and 21 bases lay in between. Germline-derived CDR1 and CDR2 are MNHEY and SMNVEV (reference sequence). This CDR3 has 18 amino acids. CDR3 protein: CASSPLRFSKLSNQPQHF. In DNA form, the CDR3 reads TGTGCCAGCAGTCCCCTCCGGTTCAGCAAATTAAGCAATCAGCCCCAGCATTTT.

The sample holds many counts of this clonotype. The chain uses TRBV6-5 and TRBJ1-6; D remains unclear. In germline, CDR1 is MNHEY, CDR2 SVGAGI. Trimming cost V 6 bases and J 3 bases, with 9 bases left between them. The CDR3 covers 14 residues. CDR3 DNA sequence: TGTGCCAGCAGAGGGTTACGCTATAATTCACCCCTCCACTTT. This gives the protein CASRGLRYNSPLHF.

The V gene is TRBV29-1, the J gene TRBJ1-1; no clear D. The CDR3 covers 15 residues. V dropped 1 base and J dropped 5 bases, with 17 bases sitting between them. Germline V gene data show CDR1 as SQVTM and CDR2 as ANQGSEA. The CDR3 loop reads CSVEVPERAWTEAFF. The DNA for the CDR3 is TGCAGCGTTGAAGTGCCAGAGAGAGCGTGGACTGAAGCTTTCTTT.